This T cell receptor (beta chain) was found in a study of Graves' ophthalmopathy and Graves' hyperthyroidism. The wider study: Pretreatment peripheral blood was obtained at initial diagnosis.

Serum thyroxine and TRAb, along with clinical symptoms, thyroid ultrasound and orbital computed tomography, were what diagnosis relied on. The sequenced template was RNA, covering the TCR beta CDR3 region. First-round RT-PCR employed HTBI primers, with a second-round multiplex PCR after it. TCRdb reanalysed the multiplex PCR reads using MiXCR and keeps one entry per CDR3 protein. The sample has approximately 160,000 distinct CDR3 sequences, around two fifths seen once. V lost 7 bases to trimming and J lost 8 bases; unmatched junction nucleotides: 9. Germline V gene sequence: CDR1 DFQATT, CDR2 SNEGSKA (reference sequence). The CDR3 has 12 amino acids.

Sequences were obtained from peripheral blood. The receptor's source is a woman between 40 and 55 years old with Graves' ophthalmopathy. This chain connects TRBV20-1 to TRBJ1-2, with TRBD1 matching 8 bases. CDR3 sequence: CSGNRGRGGYTF. CDR3 nucleotide sequence: TGCAGTGGGAACAGGGGGAGAGGGGGCTACACCTTC.